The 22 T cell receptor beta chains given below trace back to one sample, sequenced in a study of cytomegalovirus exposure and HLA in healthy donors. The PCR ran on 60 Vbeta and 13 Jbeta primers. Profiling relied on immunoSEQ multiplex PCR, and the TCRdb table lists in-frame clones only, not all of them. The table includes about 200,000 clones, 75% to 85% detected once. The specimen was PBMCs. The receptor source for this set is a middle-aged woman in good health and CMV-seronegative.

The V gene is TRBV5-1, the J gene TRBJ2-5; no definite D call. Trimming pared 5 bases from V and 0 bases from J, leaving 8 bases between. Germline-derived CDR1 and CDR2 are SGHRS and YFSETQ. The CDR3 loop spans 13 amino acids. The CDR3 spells CASRYAYQETQYF. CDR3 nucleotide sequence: TGCGCCAGCAGGTACGCGTACCAAGAGACCCAGTACTTC.

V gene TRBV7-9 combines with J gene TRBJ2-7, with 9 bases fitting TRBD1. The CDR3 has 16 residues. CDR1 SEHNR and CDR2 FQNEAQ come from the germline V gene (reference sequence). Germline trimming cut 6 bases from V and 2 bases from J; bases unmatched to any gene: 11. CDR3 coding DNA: TGTGCCAGCAGTTCCCTACCGGGACAGGGTACCTACGAGCAGTACTTC. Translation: CASSSLPGQGTYEQYF.

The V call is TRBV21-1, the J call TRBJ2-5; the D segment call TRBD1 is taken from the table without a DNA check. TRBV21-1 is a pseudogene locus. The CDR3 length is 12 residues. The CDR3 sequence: CASSRGQGEVYF. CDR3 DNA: TGTGCCAGCAGCAGAGGACAGGGAGAGGTGTACTTC.

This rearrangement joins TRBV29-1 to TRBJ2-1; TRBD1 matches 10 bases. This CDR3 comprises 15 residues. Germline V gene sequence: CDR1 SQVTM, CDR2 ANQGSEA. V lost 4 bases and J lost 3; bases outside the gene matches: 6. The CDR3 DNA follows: TGCAGCGTTGCTCAGCGGGACAGGGGCTACAATGAGCAGTTCTTC. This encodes CSVAQRDRGYNEQFF.

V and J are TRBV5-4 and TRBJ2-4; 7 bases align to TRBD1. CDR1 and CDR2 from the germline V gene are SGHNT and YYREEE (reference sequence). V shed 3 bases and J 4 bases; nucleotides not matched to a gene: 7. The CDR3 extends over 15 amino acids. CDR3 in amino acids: CASSWDRWGKNIQYF. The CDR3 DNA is TGTGCCAGCAGCTGGGACAGATGGGGGAAAAACATTCAGTACTTC.

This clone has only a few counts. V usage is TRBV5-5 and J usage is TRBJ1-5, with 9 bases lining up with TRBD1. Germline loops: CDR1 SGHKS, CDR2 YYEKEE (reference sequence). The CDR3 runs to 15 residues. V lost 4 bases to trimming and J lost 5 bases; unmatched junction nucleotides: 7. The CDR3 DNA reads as TGTGCCAGCAGCGACGGACAGGGGTCGTATCAGCCCCAGCATTTT. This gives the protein CASSDGQGSYQPQHF.

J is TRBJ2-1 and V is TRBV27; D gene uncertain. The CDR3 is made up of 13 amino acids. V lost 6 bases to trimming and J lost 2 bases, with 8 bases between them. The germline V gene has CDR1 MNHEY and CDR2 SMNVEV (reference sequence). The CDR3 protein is CASRSSPYNEQFF. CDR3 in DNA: TGTGCCAGCAGAAGTAGCCCCTACAATGAGCAGTTCTTC.

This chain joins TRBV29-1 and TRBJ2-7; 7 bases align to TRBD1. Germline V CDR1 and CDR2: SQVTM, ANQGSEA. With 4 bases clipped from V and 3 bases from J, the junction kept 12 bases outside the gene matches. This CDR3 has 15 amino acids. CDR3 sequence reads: CSVVFRDRKDYEQYF. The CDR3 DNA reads TGCAGCGTTGTATTTCGGGACAGAAAAGACTACGAGCAGTACTTC.

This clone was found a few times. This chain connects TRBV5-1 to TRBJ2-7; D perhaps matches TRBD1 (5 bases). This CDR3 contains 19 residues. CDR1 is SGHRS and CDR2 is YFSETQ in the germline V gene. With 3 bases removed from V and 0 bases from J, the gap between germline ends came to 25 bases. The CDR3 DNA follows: TGCGCCAGCAGCTATCGAACAGGATCTGCCTTAAGGAGCTCCTACGAGCAGTACTTC. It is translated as CASSYRTGSALRSSYEQYF.

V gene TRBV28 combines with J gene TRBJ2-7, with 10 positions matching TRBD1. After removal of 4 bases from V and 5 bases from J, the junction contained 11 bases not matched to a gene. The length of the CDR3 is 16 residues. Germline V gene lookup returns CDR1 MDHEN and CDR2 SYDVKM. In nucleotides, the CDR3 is TGTGCCAGCAGTTCCCCCCCCGGGACAGGGGCCCACGAGCAGTACTTC. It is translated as CASSSPPGTGAHEQYF.

The CDR3: CSVGRSSGVGHEQYF. The CDR3 nucleotides are TGCAGCGTTGGGAGATCTAGCGGAGTCGGTCACGAGCAGTACTTC. This sequence joins TRBV29-1 and TRBJ2-7; the match to TRBD2 covers 7 bases. Germline CDR1 SQVTM, CDR2 ANQGSEA. J was trimmed by 5 bases and V by 4 bases; bases with no gene match: 14. The CDR3 contains 15 residues.

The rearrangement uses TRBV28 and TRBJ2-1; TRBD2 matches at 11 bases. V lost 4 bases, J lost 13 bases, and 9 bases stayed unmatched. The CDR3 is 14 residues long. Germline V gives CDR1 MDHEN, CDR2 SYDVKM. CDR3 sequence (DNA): TGTGCCAGCAGTTCCCCCGGGACTAGCGGCTTACAGTTCTTC. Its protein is CASSSPGTSGLQFF.

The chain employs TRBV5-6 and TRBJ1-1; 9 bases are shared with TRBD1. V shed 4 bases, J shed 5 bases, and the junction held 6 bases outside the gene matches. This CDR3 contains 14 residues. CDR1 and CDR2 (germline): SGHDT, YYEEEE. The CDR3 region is CASSASGTGTEAFF. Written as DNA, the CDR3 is TGTGCCAGCAGCGCATCCGGGACAGGGACTGAAGCTTTCTTT.

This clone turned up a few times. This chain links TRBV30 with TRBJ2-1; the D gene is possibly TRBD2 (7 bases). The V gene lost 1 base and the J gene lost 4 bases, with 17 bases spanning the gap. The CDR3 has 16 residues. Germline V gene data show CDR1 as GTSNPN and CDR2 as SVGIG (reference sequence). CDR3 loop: CAWSGVGGGRYNEQFF. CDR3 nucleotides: TGTGCCTGGAGTGGGGTTGGGGGGGGCCGTTACAATGAGCAGTTCTTC.

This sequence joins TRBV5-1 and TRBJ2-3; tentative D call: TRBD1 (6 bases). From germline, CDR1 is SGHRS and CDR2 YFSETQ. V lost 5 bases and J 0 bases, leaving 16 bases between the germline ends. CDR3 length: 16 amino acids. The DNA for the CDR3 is TGCGCCAGCAGAAAAGGACAGACCACTAGCACAGATACGCAGTATTTT. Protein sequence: CASRKGQTTSTDTQYF.

The CDR3 DNA reads as TGCGCCAGCAGAACCGGGACAGGATTCGAAGCTTTCTTT. Protein product: CASRTGTGFEAFF. This chain links TRBV5-1 with TRBJ1-1; 8 bases line up with TRBD1. J lost 8 bases, V lost 5 bases, and 8 bases had no gene match. Germline values: CDR1 SGHRS, CDR2 YFSETQ. The CDR3 consists of 13 residues.

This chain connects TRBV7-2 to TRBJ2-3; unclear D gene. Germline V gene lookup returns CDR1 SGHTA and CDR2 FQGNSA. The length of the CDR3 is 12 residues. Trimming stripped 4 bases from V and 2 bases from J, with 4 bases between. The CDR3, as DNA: TGTGCCAGCAGCTACTACACAGATACGCAGTATTTT. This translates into CASSYYTDTQYF.

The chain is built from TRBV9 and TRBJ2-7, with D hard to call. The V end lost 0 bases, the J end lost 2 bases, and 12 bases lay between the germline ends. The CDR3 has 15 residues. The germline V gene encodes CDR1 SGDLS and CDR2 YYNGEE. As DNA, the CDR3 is TGTGCCAGCAGCGTAGACCAAGCCTTACCCTACGAGCAGTACTTC. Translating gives CASSVDQALPYEQYF. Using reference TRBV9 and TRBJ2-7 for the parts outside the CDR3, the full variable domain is DSGVTQTPKHLITATGQRVTLRCSPRSGDLSVYWYQQSLDQGLQFLIQYYNGEERAKGNILERFSAQQFPDLHSELNLSSLELGDSALYFCASSVDQALPYEQYFGPGTRLTVT.

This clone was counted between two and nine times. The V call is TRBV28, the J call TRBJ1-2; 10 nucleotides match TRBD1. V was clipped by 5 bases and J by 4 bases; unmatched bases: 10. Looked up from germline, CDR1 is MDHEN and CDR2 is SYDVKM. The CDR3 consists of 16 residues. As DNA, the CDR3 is TGTGCCAGCAGTCCCCAACGACAGGGGGCGGTCTATGGCTACACCTTC. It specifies CASSPQRQGAVYGYTF.

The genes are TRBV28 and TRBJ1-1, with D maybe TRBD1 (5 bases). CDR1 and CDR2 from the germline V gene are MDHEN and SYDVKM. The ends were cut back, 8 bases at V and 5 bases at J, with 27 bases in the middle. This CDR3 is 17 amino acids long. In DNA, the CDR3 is TGTGCCAGCGGGACCCTAGTAGTCATGGGGGGTGGTACTGAAGCTTTCTTT. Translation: CASGTLVVMGGGTEAFF.

CDR3 nucleotides: TGTGCCAGCAGCTTGTCGCTAGAATACAATGAGCAGTTCTTC. Its translation: CASSLSLEYNEQFF. The gene calls are TRBV7-3 and TRBJ2-1; no clear D. With 3 bases removed from V and 4 bases from J, the gap between germline ends came to 10 bases. Per germline, CDR1 SGHTA and CDR2 FQGTGA. The CDR3 length is 14 residues.

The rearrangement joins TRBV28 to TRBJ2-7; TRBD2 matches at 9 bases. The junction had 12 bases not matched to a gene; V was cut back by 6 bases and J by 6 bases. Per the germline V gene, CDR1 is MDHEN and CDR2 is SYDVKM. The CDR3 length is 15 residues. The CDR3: CASSRLLAGAAEQYF. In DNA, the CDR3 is TGTGCCAGCAGCCGACTTTTAGCGGGAGCGGCCGAGCAGTACTTC. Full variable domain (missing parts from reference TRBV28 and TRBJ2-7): DVKVTQSSRYLVKRTGEKVFLECVQDMDHENMFWYRQDPGLGLRLIYFSYDVKMKEKGDIPEGYSVSREKKERFSLILESASTNQTSMYLCASSRLLAGAAEQYFGPGTRLTVT.